This T cell receptor (beta chain) emerged from a study of CD8+CD57+ T cells in acquired aplastic anemia. Findings and caveats of the study: Sharing between patients and controls was observed for about 27 CD8+ CDR3 sequences.

A note on this clonotype: The antigen remains undetermined.

The use of genomic DNA as template underpinned the TCR beta VDJ and CDR3 profiling. Using its own MiXCR run on the reads, TCRdb lists one record per CDR3 protein. Among approximately 180,000 distinct CDR3 sequences, 63% were seen once, and the ten largest hold roughly 42%. With 5 bases clipped from V and 5 bases from J, the junction kept 11 bases outside the gene matches. This CDR3 spans 15 amino acids. Germline-derived CDR1 and CDR2 are SGHTA and FQGNSA. All sequencing subjects had displayed CD8+CD57+ cell expansion on flow cytometry. Sequenced sample: sorted CD4+, CD8+, or CD8+CD57+ T cells (not recorded which) from PBMCs. The chain joins TRBV7-2 to TRBJ2-7; the match to TRBD1 covers 8 bases. This clonotype was obtained from a human donor with aplastic anemia. The CDR3 sequence is CASSPTGGLIDEQYF. Here the CDR3 DNA reads TGTGCCAGCAGCCCAACAGGGGGTCTGATAGACGAGCAGTACTTC.